This T cell receptor beta chain stems from a study of OX40 agonist ivuxolimab in advanced cancers. The germline V gene has CDR1 SGHRS and CDR2 YFSETQ. Between the trimmed V and J ends, which lost 3 bases and 6 bases, there was a span of 18 bases. This CDR3 has 15 residues. Profiling relied on immunoSEQ multiplex PCR, and the TCRdb table lists in-frame clones only, not all of them. The sample comprises 25,000 to 30,000 clones, approximately 88% of which are singletons, and roughly 19% rests with the top ten. The chain couples TRBV5-1 to TRBJ1-2; D perhaps matches TRBD1 (6 bases). The sample consisted of CD4+ or CD8+ T cells sorted from blood, taken in a trial of the OX40 agonist ivuxolimab. The TCR was taken from an adult with an advanced solid tumor such as melanoma, head and neck, liver or kidney cancer. CDR3 in DNA: TGCGCCAGCAGCTCCCTCTGGGGGGGCTCGGATGGCTACACCTTC. Protein: CASSSLWGGSDGYTF.